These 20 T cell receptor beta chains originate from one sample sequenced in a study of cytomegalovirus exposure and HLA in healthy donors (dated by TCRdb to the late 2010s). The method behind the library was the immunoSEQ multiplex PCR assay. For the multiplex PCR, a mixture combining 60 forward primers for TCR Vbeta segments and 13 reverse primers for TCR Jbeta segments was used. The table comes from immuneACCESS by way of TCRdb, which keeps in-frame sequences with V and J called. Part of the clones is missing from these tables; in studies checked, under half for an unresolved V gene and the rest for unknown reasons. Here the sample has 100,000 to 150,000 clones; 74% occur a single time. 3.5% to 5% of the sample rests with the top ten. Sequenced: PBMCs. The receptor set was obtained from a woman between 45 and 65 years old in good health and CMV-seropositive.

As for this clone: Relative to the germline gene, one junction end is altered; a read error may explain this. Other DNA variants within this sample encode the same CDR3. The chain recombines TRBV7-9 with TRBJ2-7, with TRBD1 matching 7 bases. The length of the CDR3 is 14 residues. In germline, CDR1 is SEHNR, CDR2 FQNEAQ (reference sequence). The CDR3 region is CASSWGQSPSRLNF. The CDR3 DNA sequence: TGTGCCAGCAGCTGGGGACAGTCCCCCTCTCGACTGAACTTC.

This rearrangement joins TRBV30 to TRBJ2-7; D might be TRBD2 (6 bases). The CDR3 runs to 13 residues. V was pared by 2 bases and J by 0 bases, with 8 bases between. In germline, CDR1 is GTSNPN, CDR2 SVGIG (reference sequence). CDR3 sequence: CAWSRGISYEQYF. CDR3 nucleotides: TGTGCCTGGAGTCGGGGGATCTCCTACGAGCAGTACTTC.

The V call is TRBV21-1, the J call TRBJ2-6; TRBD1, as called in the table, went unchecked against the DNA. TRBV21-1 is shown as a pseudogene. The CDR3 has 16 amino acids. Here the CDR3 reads CASTGQGVPGANVLTF. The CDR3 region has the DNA TGTGCCAGCACAGGACAGGGGGTACCGGGGGCCAACGTCCTGACTTTC.

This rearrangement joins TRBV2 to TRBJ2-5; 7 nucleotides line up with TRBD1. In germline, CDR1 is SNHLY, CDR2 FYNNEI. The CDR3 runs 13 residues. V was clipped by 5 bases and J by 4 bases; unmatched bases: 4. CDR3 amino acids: CASSLTGAETQYF. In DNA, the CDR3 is TGTGCCAGCAGTCTAACAGGGGCAGAGACCCAGTACTTC. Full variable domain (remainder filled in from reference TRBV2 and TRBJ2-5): EPEVTQTPSHQVTQMGQEVILRCVPISNHLYFYWYRQILGQKVEFLVSFYNNEISEKSEIFDDQFSVERPDGSNFTLKIRSTKLEDSAMYFCASSLTGAETQYFGPGTRLLVL.

In nucleotides, the CDR3 is TGTGCCAGTAGTGAGGGCAATCAGCCCCAGCATTTT. Translated, it gives CASSEGNQPQHF. The V gene is TRBV19, the J gene TRBJ1-5; no definite D call. Germline V gene lookup returns CDR1 LNHDA and CDR2 SQIVND (reference sequence). Trimming left V 5 bases short and J 2 bases short, with 4 bases between. This CDR3 has 12 residues.

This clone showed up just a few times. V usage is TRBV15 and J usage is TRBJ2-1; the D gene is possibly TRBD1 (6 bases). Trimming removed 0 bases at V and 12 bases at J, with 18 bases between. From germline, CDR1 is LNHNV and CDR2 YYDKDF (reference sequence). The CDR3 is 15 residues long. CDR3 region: CATSRDIGAGVLQFF. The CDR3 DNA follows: TGTGCCACCAGCAGAGATATTGGGGCAGGGGTTTTGCAGTTCTTC.

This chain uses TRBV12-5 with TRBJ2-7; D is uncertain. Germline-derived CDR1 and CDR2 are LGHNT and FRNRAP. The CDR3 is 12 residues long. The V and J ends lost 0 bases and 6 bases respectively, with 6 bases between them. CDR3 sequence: CASGLVRSEQYF. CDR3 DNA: TGTGCTAGTGGTTTGGTCCGGTCCGAGCAGTACTTC. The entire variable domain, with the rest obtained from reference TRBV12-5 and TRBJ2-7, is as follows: DARVTQTPRHKVTEMGQEVTMRCQPILGHNTVFWYRQTMMQGLELLAYFRNRAPLDDSGMPKDRFSAEMPDATLATLKIQPSEPRDSAVYFCASGLVRSEQYFGPGTRLTVT.

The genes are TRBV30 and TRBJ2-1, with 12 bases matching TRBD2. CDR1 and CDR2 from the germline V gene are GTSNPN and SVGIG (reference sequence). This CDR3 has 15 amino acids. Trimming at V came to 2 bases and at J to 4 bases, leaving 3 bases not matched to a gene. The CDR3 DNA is TGTGCCTGGAGTAAAGGACTAGCGGGGTACAATGAGCAGTTCTTC. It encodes CAWSKGLAGYNEQFF. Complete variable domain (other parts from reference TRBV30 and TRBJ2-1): SQTIHQWPATLVQPVGSPLSLECTVEGTSNPNLYWYRQAAGRGLQLLFYSVGIGQISSEVPQNLSASRPQDRQFILSSKKLLLSDSGFYLCAWSKGLAGYNEQFFGPGTRLTVL.

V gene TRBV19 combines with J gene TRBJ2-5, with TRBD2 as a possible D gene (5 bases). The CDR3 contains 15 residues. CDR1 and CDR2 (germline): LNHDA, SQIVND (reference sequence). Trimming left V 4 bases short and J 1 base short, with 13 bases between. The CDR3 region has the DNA TGTGCCAGTAGTACCAACGGGAACGTCCAAGAGACCCAGTACTTC. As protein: CASSTNGNVQETQYF.

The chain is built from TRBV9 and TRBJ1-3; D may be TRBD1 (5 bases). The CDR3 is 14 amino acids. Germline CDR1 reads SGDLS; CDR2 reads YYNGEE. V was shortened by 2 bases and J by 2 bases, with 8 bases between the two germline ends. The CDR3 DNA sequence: TGTGCCAGCAGCGTTTCGGGGGCTGGAAACACCATATATTTT. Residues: CASSVSGAGNTIYF. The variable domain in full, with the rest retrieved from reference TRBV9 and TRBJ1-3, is DSGVTQTPKHLITATGQRVTLRCSPRSGDLSVYWYQQSLDQGLQFLIQYYNGEERAKGNILERFSAQQFPDLHSELNLSSLELGDSALYFCASSVSGAGNTIYFGEGSWLTVV.

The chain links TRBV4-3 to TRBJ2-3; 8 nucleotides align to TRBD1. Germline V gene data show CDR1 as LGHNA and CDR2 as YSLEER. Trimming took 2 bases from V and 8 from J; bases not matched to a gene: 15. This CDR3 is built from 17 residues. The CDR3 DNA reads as TGCGCCAGCAGCCAACACCTGACAGGGGTTAGTGGATTTACGCAGTATTTT. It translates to CASSQHLTGVSGFTQYF.

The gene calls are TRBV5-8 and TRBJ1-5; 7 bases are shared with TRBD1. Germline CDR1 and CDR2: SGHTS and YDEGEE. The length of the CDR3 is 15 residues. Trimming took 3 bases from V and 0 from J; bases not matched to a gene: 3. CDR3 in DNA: TGTGCCAGCAGCTGGGGACAGTATAGCAATCAGCCCCAGCATTTT. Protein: CASSWGQYSNQPQHF.

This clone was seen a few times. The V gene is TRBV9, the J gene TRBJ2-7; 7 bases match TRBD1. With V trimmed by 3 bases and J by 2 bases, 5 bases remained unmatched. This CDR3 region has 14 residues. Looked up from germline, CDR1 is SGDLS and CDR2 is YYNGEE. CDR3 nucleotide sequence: TGTGCCAGCAGCGCAGGGGGTGGGCCCTACGAGCAGTACTTC. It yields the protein CASSAGGGPYEQYF.

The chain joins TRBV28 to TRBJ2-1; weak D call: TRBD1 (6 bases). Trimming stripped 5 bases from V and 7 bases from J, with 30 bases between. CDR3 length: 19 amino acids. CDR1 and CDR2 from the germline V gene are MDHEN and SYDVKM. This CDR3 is CASSSTGNPTPRIRNEQFF. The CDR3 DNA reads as TGTGCCAGCAGTAGCACAGGGAATCCTACCCCCCGCATTCGAAATGAGCAGTTCTTC.

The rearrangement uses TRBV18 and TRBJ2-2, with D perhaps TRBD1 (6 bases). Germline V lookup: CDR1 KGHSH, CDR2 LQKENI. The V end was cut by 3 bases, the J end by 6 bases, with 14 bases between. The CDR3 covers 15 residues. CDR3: CASSPEAQGSGELFF. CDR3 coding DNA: TGTGCCAGCTCACCCGAAGCACAGGGATCCGGGGAGCTGTTTTTT.

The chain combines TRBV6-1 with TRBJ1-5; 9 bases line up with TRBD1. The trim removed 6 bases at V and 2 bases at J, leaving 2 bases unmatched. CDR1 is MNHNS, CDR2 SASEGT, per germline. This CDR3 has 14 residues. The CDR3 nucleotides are TGTGCCAGCAGGAGGACAGGGGGCAATCAGCCCCAGCATTTT. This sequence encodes CASRRTGGNQPQHF.

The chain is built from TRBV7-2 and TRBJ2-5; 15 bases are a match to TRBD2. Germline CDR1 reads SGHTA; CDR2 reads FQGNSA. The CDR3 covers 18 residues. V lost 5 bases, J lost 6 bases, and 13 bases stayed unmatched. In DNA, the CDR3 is TGTGCCAGCAGCCTGGGACTAGCGGGGGGAACAACTCACCAGACCCAGTACTTC. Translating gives CASSLGLAGGTTHQTQYF. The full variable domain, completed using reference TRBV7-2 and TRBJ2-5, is GAGVSQSPSNKVTEKGKDVELRCDPISGHTALYWYRQSLGQGLEFLIYFQGNSAPDKSGLPSDRFSAERTGGSVSTLTIQRTQQEDSAVYLCASSLGLAGGTTHQTQYFGPGTRLLVL.

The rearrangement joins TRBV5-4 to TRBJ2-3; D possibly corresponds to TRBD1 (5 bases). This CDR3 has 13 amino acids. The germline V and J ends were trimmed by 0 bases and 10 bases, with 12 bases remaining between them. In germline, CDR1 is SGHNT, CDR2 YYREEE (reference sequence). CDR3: CASSLETLRAQYF. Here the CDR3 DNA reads TGTGCCAGCAGCTTGGAGACCCTCAGGGCGCAGTATTTT.

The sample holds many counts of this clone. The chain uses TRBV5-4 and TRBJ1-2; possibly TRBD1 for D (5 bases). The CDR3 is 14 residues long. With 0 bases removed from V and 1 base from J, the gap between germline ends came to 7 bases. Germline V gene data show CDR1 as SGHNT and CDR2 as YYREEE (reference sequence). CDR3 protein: CASSLGQINYGYTF. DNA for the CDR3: TGTGCCAGCAGCTTGGGACAGATTAACTATGGCTACACCTTC.

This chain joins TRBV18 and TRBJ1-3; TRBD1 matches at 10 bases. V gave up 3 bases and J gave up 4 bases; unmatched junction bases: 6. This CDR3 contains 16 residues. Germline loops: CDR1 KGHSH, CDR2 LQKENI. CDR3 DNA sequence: TGTGCCAGCTCACCTCGACAGGGGGCAGACGGAAACACCATATATTTT. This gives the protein CASSPRQGADGNTIYF.